This paragraph covers one TCR beta chain sequence. The target antigen is unknown. These data are taken from a study of T cell responses to AZD1222 COVID-19 vaccine. Study results and limitations: Vaccination with two AZD1222 doses was followed by a rise in Spike-specific TCR breadth and depth. Baseline serology detected seropositivity in only five to seven AZD1222 recipients. It should be noted that donors were predominantly white British and more often female, and clonal diversity was possibly underestimated.

The assay was immunoSEQ multiplex PCR, and TCRdb's table has in-frame clones only and misses some. The sample holds under 150,000 clones, roughly 90% seen once. The germline V and J ends were trimmed by 1 base and 7 bases, with 16 bases remaining between them. Germline CDR1 LGHNA, CDR2 YSLEER. The CDR3 is 16 residues long. This receptor was taken from an adult in good health. Sample: peripheral blood, taken on day 0 of AZD1222 vaccination. This chain uses TRBV4-3 with TRBJ1-4; D unclear. The CDR3 is CASSQGRLGRFEKLFF. CDR3 DNA: TGCGCCAGCAGCCAAGGCCGCTTGGGAAGGTTTGAAAAACTGTTTTTT.